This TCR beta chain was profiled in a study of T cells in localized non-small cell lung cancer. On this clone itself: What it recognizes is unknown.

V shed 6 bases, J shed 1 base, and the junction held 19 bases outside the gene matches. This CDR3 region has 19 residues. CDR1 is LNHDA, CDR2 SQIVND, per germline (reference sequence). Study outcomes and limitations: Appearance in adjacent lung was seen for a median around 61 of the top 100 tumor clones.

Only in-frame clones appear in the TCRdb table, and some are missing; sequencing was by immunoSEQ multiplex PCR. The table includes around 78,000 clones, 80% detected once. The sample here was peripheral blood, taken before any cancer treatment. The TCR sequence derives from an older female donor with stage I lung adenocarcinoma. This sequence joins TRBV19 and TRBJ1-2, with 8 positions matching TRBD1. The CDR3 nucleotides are TGTGCCAGTAGAGAACAAACAACCTCCAGGGGGCGCCTTAACTATGGCTACACCTTC. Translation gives CASREQTTSRGRLNYGYTF.